One and the same sample provided the 3 T cell receptor beta chains below, sequenced in a study of shared T cell receptors in the human thymus. Clones were sequenced by immunoSEQ multiplex PCR, and TCRdb holds only the in-frame ones, with some missing. The profile shows hundreds of thousands of clones, 70% to 90% of them singletons. This sample was shared with a second study, whose subject was human thymus T cells.

The sequenced sample was thymocytes. The receptors shown here come from a boy under two years old with a congenital heart defect.

The chain joins TRBV10-3 to TRBJ2-7; 9 bases are a match to TRBD2. The CDR3 length is 16 residues. Germline assignment: CDR1 ENHRY and CDR2 SYGVKD. The V segment lost 8 bases and the J segment 0 bases; nucleotides outside the gene matches: 11. The CDR3 protein is CAIAAGGNTPSYEQYF. The CDR3 DNA follows: TGTGCCATCGCAGCGGGGGGAAACACTCCCTCCTACGAGCAGTACTTC.

The V call is TRBV25-1, the J call TRBJ2-7; TRBD1 matches 8 bases. CDR3 length: 14 amino acids. In germline, CDR1 is MGHDK, CDR2 SYGVNS. Germline trimming cut 6 bases from V and 2 bases from J; bases unmatched to any gene: 6. The CDR3 region has the DNA TGTGCCAGCAGGAAAAGGGACAGGCCCTACGAGCAGTACTTC. Translated: CASRKRDRPYEQYF.

The chain carries TRBV4-2 and TRBJ2-1, with D possibly matching TRBD2 (5 bases). From germline, CDR1 is LGHNA and CDR2 YNFKEQ. The CDR3 totals 13 residues. V lost 0 bases to trimming and J lost 9 bases, with 9 bases between them. In DNA, the CDR3 is TGTGCCAGCAGCCAAGAAGCGGAAGCTGAGCAGTTCTTC. Translated: CASSQEAEAEQFF.